The clone carrying this T cell receptor beta chain was detected ten times or more. The antigen is not known. The junction had 13 bases not matched to a gene; V was cut back by 5 bases and J by 4 bases. Germline CDR1 and CDR2: MDHEN and SYDVKM. The CDR3 length is 16 residues. Per the authors' pipeline: A distant-metastasis classifier for papillary thyroid cancer was built using CDR3 differences across clinicopathological groups. TCRdb re-analyzed the PCR reads through MiXCR. TCRdb, not the original authors, processed these V and J calls. The sample consists of 20,000 to 25,000 clones, roughly 20% of them appearing once. Before thyroid surgery, none of the patients had received any treatment. This specimen belongs to a study of metastatic and nonmetastatic thyroid tumors. Study as a whole: Across blood and tumor or nodule tissue, repertoires from malignant and benign thyroid patients were compared with one another.

Study-level results: Within blood and tumor, benign nodules reportedly had significantly lower TCR beta diversity than malignant thyroid tumors did.

The sequenced sample was blood. This receptor was identified in a female donor with papillary thyroid cancer or a benign thyroid nodule (not recorded which). Some clones in this sample may be carry-over from other donors' samples. V and J are TRBV28 and TRBJ1-2, with 7 bases fitting TRBD1. The CDR3 nucleotides read TGTGCCAGCAGTGCTATGGGACAGCCCAATTTCTATGGCTACACCTTC. This sequence encodes CASSAMGQPNFYGYTF.